This T cell receptor beta chain was retrieved from a study of read filtering for tumor transcriptome and immune sequencing. Study details: After DNase treatment, RNA was made into whole-transcriptome libraries.

Germline V lookup: CDR1 SGHTA, CDR2 FQGNSA. CDR3 length equals 15 residues. Molecular barcoded adaptors covering alpha/delta and beta/gamma chains were used on 400 to 450 ng RNA. TCRdb fed the reads into MiXCR, producing one record per CDR3 protein. The sample holds 45,000 to 50,000 distinct CDR3 sequences, 10% to 15% seen once. Bone marrow was sampled from every patient at the time of active disease. This clonotype has just a few counts. Compared with germline, one end of the junction differs, possibly owing to a read error. The V and J genes are TRBV7-2 and TRBJ2-1; 7 bases fit TRBD2. The sequencing input was a population of CD138-negative cells sorted from bone marrow. The TCR was taken from a donor over 35 with multiple myeloma. CDR3 protein: CASSSTSALSNGQFF. In nucleotides, the CDR3 is TGTGCCAGCAGTTCCACTAGCGCCCTTTCCAATGGGCAGTTCTTC.